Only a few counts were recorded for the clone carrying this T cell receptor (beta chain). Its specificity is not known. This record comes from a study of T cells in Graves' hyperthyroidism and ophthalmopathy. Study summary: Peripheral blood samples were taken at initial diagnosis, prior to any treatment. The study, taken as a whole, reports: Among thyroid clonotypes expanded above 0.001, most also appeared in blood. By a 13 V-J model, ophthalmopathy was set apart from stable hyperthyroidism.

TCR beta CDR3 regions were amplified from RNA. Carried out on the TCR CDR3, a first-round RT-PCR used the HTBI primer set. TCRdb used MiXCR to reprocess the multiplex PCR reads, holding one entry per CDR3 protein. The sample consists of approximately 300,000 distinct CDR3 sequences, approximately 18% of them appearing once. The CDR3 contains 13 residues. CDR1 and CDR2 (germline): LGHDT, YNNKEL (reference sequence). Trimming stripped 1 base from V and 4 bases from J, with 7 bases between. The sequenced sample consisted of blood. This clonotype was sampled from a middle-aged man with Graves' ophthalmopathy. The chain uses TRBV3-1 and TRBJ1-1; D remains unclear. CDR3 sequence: CASSQGAFTEAFF. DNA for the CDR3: TGTGCCAGCAGCCAAGGGGCCTTCACTGAAGCTTTCTTT.